The rows below give T cell receptor beta chains drawn from one sample of a study of blood T cell repertoires in COVID-19. The protocol was immunoSEQ multiplex PCR, while the TCRdb copy is restricted to in-frame clones and leaves out a portion. The data show 95,000 to 150,000 clones, 80% seen once. The sequenced material came from peripheral blood. The receptors were sampled from a human donor in a cohort sampled during active COVID-19. The CDR3 runs from the conserved cysteine through the conserved F or W. A D gene is named only where the DNA matches it firmly.

D: -; J: TRBJ1-3; V: TRBV7-6; CDR3: CASSQARNRGNTIYF; DNA: TGTGCCAGCAGCCAAGCCCGGAACAGGGGAAACACCATATATTTT
D: -; J: TRBJ2-5; V: TRBV9; CDR3: CASSVARRGETQYF; DNA: TGTGCCAGCAGCGTAGCGCGCCGGGGGGAGACCCAGTACTTC
D: -; J: TRBJ2-2; V: TRBV18; CDR3: CASSPTGDTGELFF; DNA: TGTGCCAGCTCACCTACAGGCGACACCGGGGAGCTGTTTTTT
D: -; J: TRBJ1-2; V: TRBV9; CDR3: CASSVSGTSNLGYTF; DNA: TGTGCCAGCAGCGTTTCCGGGACATCCAATCTTGGCTACACCTTC
D: TRBD2; J: TRBJ2-1; V: TRBV13; CDR3: CASSSDSGGQVVNEQFF; DNA: TGTGCCAGCAGCTCCGATAGCGGGGGCCAGGTGGTCAATGAGCAGTTCTTC
D: -; J: TRBJ1-6; V: TRBV6-5; CDR3: CASSYSQVNSPLHF; DNA: TGTGCCAGCAGTTACTCACAGGTTAATTCACCCCTCCACTTT
D: -; J: TRBJ1-1; V: TRBV7-3; CDR3: CASSSLGRGEGEAFF; DNA: TGTGCCAGCAGCTCCCTGGGCAGGGGCGAGGGTGAAGCTTTCTTT
D: TRBD1; J: TRBJ1-5; V: TRBV6-6; CDR3: CASTGTTGGNQPQHF; DNA: TGTGCCAGCACCGGGACGACAGGGGGCAATCAGCCCCAGCATTTT
D: -; J: TRBJ2-7; V: TRBV25-1; CDR3: CASSPSGGFSYEQYF; DNA: TGTGCCAGCAGTCCCTCTGGAGGGTTCTCCTACGAGCAGTACTTC
D: -; J: TRBJ1-1; V: TRBV19; CDR3: CASSSTGNVVNTEAFF; DNA: TGTGCCAGTAGTTCCACAGGGAACGTCGTGAACACTGAAGCTTTCTTT
D: TRBD1; J: TRBJ2-3; V: TRBV9; CDR3: CASSVQGAEGTDTQYF; DNA: TGTGCCAGCAGCGTGCAGGGGGCAGAGGGCACAGATACGCAGTATTTT
D: TRBD1; J: TRBJ1-4; V: TRBV10-3; CDR3: CAISEFTGAEKLFF; DNA: TGTGCCATCAGTGAGTTCACAGGGGCGGAAAAACTGTTTTTT